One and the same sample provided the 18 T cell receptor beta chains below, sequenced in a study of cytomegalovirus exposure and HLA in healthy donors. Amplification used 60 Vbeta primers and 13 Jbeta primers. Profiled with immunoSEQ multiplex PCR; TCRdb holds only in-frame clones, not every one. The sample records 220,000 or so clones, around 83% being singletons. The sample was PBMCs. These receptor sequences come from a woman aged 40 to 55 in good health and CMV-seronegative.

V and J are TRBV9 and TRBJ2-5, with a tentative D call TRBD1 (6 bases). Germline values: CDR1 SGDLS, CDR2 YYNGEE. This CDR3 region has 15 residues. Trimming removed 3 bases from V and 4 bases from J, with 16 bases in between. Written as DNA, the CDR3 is TGTGCCAGCAGCGAAGACTCACTAGGGGGAGAGACCCAGTACTTC. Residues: CASSEDSLGGETQYF.

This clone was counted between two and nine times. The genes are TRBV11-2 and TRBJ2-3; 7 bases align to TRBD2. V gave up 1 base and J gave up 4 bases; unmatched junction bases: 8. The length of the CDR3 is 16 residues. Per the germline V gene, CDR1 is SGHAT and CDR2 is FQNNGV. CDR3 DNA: TGTGCCAGCAGCTTAGGGCCGGGGGGAGGGGCAGATACGCAGTATTTT. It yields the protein CASSLGPGGGADTQYF.

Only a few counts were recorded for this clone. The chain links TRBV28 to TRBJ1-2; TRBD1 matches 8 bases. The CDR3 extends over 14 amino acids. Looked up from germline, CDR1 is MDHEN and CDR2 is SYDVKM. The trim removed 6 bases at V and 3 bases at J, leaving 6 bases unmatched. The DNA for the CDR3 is TGTGCCAGCAGCGGACAGGGAGGACACTATGGCTACACCTTC. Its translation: CASSGQGGHYGYTF.

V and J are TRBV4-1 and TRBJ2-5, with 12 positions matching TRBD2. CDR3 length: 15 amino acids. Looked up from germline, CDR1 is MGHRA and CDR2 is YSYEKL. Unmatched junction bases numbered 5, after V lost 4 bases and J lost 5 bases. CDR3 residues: CASSLGLAGRETQYF. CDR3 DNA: TGCGCCAGCAGCCTCGGACTAGCGGGACGGGAGACCCAGTACTTC.

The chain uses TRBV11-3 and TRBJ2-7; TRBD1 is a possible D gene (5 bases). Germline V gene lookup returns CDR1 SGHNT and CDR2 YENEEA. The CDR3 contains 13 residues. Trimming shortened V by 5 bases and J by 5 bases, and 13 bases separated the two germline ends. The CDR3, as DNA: TGTGCCAGCAGCAAGGGGTGGCCCAACGAGCAGTACTTC. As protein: CASSKGWPNEQYF.

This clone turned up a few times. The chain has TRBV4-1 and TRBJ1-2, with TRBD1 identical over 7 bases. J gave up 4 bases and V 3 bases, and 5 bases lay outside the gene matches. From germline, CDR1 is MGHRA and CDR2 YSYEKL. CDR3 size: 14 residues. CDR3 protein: CASSHHGTVYGYTF. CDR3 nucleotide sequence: TGCGCCAGCAGCCATCACGGGACAGTCTATGGCTACACCTTC.

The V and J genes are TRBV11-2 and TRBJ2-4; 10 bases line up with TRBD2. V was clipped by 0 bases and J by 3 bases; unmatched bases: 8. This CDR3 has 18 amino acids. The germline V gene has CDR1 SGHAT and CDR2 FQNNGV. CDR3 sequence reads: CASSLDVSLAGVKNIQYF. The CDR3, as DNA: TGTGCCAGCAGCTTAGATGTAAGTCTAGCGGGAGTCAAAAACATTCAGTACTTC.

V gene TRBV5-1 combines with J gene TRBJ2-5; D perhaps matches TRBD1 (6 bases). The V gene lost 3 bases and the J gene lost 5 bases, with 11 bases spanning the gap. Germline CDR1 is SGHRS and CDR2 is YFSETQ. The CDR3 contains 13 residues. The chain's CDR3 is CASSSGARETQYF. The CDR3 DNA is TGCGCCAGCAGCTCAGGGGCCCGGGAGACCCAGTACTTC.

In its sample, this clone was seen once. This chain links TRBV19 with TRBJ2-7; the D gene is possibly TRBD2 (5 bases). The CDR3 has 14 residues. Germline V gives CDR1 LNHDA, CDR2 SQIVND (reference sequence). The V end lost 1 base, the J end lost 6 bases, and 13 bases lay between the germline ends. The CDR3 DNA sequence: TGTGCCAGTAGTATAGTTGCTAGCCTGAGCGAGCAGTACTTC. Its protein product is CASSIVASLSEQYF.

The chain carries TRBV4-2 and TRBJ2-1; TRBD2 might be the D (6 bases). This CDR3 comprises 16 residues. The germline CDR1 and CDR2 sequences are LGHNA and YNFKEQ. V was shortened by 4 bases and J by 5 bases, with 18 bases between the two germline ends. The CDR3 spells CASSPGQREYHNEQFF. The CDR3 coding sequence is TGTGCCAGCAGCCCAGGTCAACGGGAGTACCACAATGAGCAGTTCTTC.

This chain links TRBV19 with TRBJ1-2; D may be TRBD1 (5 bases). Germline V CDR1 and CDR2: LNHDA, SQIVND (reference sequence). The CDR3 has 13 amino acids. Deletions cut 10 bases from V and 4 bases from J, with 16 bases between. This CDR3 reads CATYAQGFYGYTF. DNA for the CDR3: TGTGCCACCTATGCCCAGGGTTTCTATGGCTACACCTTC.

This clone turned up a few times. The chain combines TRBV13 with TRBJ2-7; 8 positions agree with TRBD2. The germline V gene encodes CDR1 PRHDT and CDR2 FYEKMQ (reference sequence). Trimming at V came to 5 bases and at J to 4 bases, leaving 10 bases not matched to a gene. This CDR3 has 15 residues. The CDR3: CASSLRIAGQYEQYF. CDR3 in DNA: TGTGCCAGCAGCCTCAGAATAGCGGGGCAGTACGAGCAGTACTTC.

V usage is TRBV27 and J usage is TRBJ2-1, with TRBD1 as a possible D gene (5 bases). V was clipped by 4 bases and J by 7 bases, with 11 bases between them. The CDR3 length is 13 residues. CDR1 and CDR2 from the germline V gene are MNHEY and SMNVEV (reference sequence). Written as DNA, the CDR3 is TGTGCCAGCAGTTCGCAGGGTGCAAATGAGCAGTTCTTC. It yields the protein CASSSQGANEQFF.

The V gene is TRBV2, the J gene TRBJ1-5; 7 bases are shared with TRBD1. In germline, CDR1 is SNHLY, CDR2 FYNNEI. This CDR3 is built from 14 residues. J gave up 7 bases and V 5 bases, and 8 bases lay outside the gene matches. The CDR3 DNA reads TGTGCCAGCAGTCGACAGGGAGGAGTCCAGCCCCAGCATTTT. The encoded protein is CASSRQGGVQPQHF.

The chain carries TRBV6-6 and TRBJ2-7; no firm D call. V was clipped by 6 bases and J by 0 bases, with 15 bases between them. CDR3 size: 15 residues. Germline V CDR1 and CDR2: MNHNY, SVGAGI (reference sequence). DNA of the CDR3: TGTGCCAGCAGCCCAGCTCAGGATACCTCCTACGAGCAGTACTTC. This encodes CASSPAQDTSYEQYF.

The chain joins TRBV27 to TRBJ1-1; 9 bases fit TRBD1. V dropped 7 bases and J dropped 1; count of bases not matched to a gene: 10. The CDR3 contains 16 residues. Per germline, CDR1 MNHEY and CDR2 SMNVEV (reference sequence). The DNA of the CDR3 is TGTGCCAGCAAATTTGCTGGGACAGGGCAGAACACTGAAGCTTTCTTT. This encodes CASKFAGTGQNTEAFF.

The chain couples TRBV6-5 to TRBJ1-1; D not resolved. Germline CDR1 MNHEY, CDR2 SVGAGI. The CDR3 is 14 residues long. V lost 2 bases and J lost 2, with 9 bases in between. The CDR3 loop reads CASSYRAGNTEAFF. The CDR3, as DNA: TGTGCCAGCAGTTACCGAGCGGGCAACACTGAAGCTTTCTTT.

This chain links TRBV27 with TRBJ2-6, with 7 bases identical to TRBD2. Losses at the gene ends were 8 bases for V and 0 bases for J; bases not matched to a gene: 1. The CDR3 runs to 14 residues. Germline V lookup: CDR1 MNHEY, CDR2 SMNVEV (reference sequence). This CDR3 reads CASRGGSGANVLTF. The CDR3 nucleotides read TGTGCCAGCCGCGGGGGCTCTGGGGCCAACGTCCTGACTTTC. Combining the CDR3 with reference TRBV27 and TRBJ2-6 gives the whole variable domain EAQVTQNPRYLITVTGKKLTVTCSQNMNHEYMSWYRQDPGLGLRQIYYSMNVEVTDKGDVPEGYKVSRKEKRNFPLILESPSPNQTSLYFCASRGGSGANVLTFGAGSRLTVL.